What follows are 26 T cell receptor beta chains derived from one specimen sequenced in a study of vaccination and CD4 T cells after COVID-19. The study sequenced cultured CD4+ T cell DNA using the Oncomine TCR Beta short-read assay. TCRdb independently ran MiXCR on the PCR reads; one entry per CDR3 protein. The data contain 4,500 to 6,500 distinct CDR3 sequences, less than 35% of them singletons. Treatment meaning: roughly 10-day PBMC culture with coronavirus spike peptide pools or control peptides (ViraFEST assay). CD4+ T lymphocytes from the unexposed donor were collected before the COVID-19 pandemic (2011-2018). For these TCRs, the target antigens are not known. Sequencing input: CD4+ T cells from blood, cultured in vitro. The receptors were gathered from a human donor in good health.

In its sample, this clonotype was seen once. V usage is TRBV10-2 and J usage is TRBJ2-7, with D possibly matching TRBD1 (8 bases). V lost 7 bases, J lost 2 bases, and 18 bases lay in between. The CDR3 length is 15 residues. The germline V gene encodes CDR1 WSHSY and CDR2 SAAADI. Written as DNA, the CDR3 is TGCGCCAGCACTGGGGAGGGGACAGGACCCTACGAGCAGTACTTC. It yields the protein CASTGEGTGPYEQYF.

This clonotype is judged large (0.1 to 1%). The chain is built from TRBV5-1 and TRBJ2-5, with 8 bases identical to TRBD2. This CDR3 is 15 amino acids long. V was pared by 6 bases and J by 5 bases, with 12 bases of the junction left unmatched. In germline, CDR1 is SGHRS, CDR2 YFSETQ. The CDR3 DNA reads as TGCGCCAGCAAAATCGGGGGGGCCCAGGTGGAGACCCAGTACTTC. Its translation is CASKIGGAQVETQYF.

The rearrangement links TRBV6-1 to TRBJ1-1; perhaps TRBD1 as D (5 bases). V lost 5 bases to trimming and J lost 2 bases, with 12 bases between them. This CDR3 region has 14 residues. From germline, CDR1 is MNHNS and CDR2 SASEGT. The DNA of the CDR3 is TGTGCCAGCAGTCGACAGCCTGAAAACACTGAAGCTTTCTTT. Amino acid sequence: CASSRQPENTEAFF.

This clonotype was observed a few times. V and J are TRBV5-1 and TRBJ1-5, with unresolved D. V was shortened by 0 bases and J by 2 bases, with 6 bases between the two germline ends. CDR1 is SGHRS, CDR2 YFSETQ, per germline. The CDR3 spans 14 residues. The chain's CDR3 is CASSLAGGNQPQHF. The CDR3 bases are TGCGCCAGCAGCTTGGCTGGAGGCAATCAGCCCCAGCATTTT.

This clonotype was counted between two and nine times. The CDR3 reads CASSVRGETQYF. CDR3 nucleotide sequence: TGTGCCAGTAGTGTCAGGGGAGAGACCCAGTACTTC. The chain carries TRBV19 and TRBJ2-5; D possibly corresponds to TRBD1 (6 bases). The CDR3 is made up of 12 amino acids. The germline V and J ends were trimmed by 5 bases and 4 bases, with 8 bases remaining between them. Germline V CDR1 and CDR2: LNHDA, SQIVND (reference sequence).

This clonotype was detected a few times. The V call is TRBV25-1, the J call TRBJ1-1, with TRBD1 matching over 8 bases. The CDR3 sequence is 12 residues long. V shed 7 bases and J 8 bases; nucleotides not matched to a gene: 6. CDR1 and CDR2 from the germline V gene are MGHDK and SYGVNS. The CDR3 bases are TGTGCCAGCAAAGGCGGACAGGGAGAAGCTTTCTTT. Translated, it gives CASKGGQGEAFF.

The chain carries TRBV5-1 and TRBJ2-3, with a tentative D call TRBD2 (7 bases). Trimming removed 0 bases from V and 7 bases from J, with 12 bases in between. Looked up from germline, CDR1 is SGHRS and CDR2 is YFSETQ. This CDR3 is built from 14 residues. The DNA of the CDR3 is TGCGCCAGCAGCTTGGAGGGGGGGCCACATACGCAGTATTTT. It is translated as CASSLEGGPHTQYF.

The chain employs TRBV12-3 or TRBV12-4 and TRBJ2-5, with unresolved D. V was pared by 5 bases and J by 5 bases, with 18 bases between. This CDR3 region has 15 residues. Here the CDR3 reads CASSPRVLPVETQYF. The CDR3 coding sequence is TGTGCCAGCAGTCCCCGGGTCCTCCCGGTCGAGACCCAGTACTTC.

The rearrangement joins TRBV6-5 to TRBJ1-1, with D possibly being TRBD1 (5 bases). Germline CDR1 MNHEY, CDR2 SVGAGI. This CDR3 has 15 amino acids. Trimming removed 2 bases at V and 0 bases at J, with 10 bases between. CDR3 residues: CASSYVGPMNTEAFF. DNA of the CDR3: TGTGCCAGCAGTTACGTGGGACCTATGAACACTGAAGCTTTCTTT.

The chain links TRBV7-2 to TRBJ1-1; 7 positions match TRBD1. In germline, CDR1 is SGHTA, CDR2 FQGNSA. V lost 5 bases, J lost 1 base, and 7 bases stayed unmatched. The CDR3 contains 15 residues. In DNA form, the CDR3 reads TGTGCCAGCAGCAAAAGGGGGCTGTCGAACACTGAAGCTTTCTTT. Encoded protein: CASSKRGLSNTEAFF.

This clonotype was found a few times. The chain is built from TRBV7-9 and TRBJ1-6, with a tentative D call TRBD1 (6 bases). Germline lookup yields CDR1 SEHNR and CDR2 FQNEAQ (reference sequence). The length of the CDR3 is 13 residues. V dropped 5 bases and J dropped 9 bases, with 11 bases sitting between them. The CDR3 DNA reads as TGTGCCAGCAGCGCAACAGGGAGTTCACCCCTCCACTTT. This sequence encodes CASSATGSSPLHF.

There are a few counts of this clonotype. The chain uses TRBV6-1 and TRBJ2-3, with D perhaps TRBD2 (5 bases). Trimming shortened V by 0 bases and J by 4 bases, and 11 bases separated the two germline ends. This CDR3 is built from 15 residues. CDR1 and CDR2 from the germline V gene are MNHNS and SASEGT. The CDR3 is CASSEASEGADTQYF. DNA of the CDR3: TGTGCCAGCAGTGAAGCATCCGAGGGCGCAGATACGCAGTATTTT.

This clonotype was detected a few times. The CDR3 sequence is CASSFSGRQETQYF. CDR3 coding DNA: TGTGCCAGCAGCTTTAGCGGGCGGCAAGAGACCCAGTACTTC. The rearrangement uses TRBV7-6 and TRBJ2-5; 7 bases are a match to TRBD2. The V gene's germline CDR1 is SGHVS and CDR2 FNYEAQ. The junction had 3 bases not matched to a gene; V was cut back by 3 bases and J by 2 bases. The CDR3 contains 14 residues. Drawing the rest from reference TRBV7-6 and TRBJ2-5, the complete variable domain is GAGVSQSPRYKVTKRGQDVALRCDPISGHVSLYWYRQALGQGPEFLTYFNYEAQQDKSGLPNDRFSAERPEGSISTLTIQRTEQRDSAMYRCASSFSGRQETQYFGPGTRLLVL.

The chain couples TRBV20-1 to TRBJ2-7; 8 bases agree with TRBD2. CDR3 size: 13 residues. Germline assignment: CDR1 DFQATT and CDR2 SNEGSKA (reference sequence). V shed 5 bases and J 0 bases; nucleotides not matched to a gene: 3. This chain's CDR3 is CSAAGTSSYEQYF. The CDR3 DNA reads TGCAGTGCTGCCGGGACTAGCTCCTACGAGCAGTACTTC.

The chain combines TRBV5-4 with TRBJ2-7, with 9 bases lining up with TRBD2. Germline V gives CDR1 SGHNT, CDR2 YYREEE (reference sequence). Trimming at V came to 0 bases and at J to 6 bases, leaving 1 base not matched to a gene. The length of the CDR3 is 13 residues. CDR3 in DNA: TGTGCCAGCAGCTTGGAGCGGGGGGCCGAGCAGTACTTC. Translation gives CASSLERGAEQYF.

The rearrangement joins TRBV20-1 to TRBJ2-5; either TRBD1 or TRBD2 may fit D (5 bases each). Trimming pared 5 bases from V and 0 bases from J, leaving 13 bases between. Germline V gives CDR1 DFQATT, CDR2 SNEGSKA (reference sequence). This CDR3 region has 14 residues. CDR3 sequence: CSAEGPTYQETQYF. Here the CDR3 DNA reads TGCAGTGCTGAGGGGCCGACGTACCAAGAGACCCAGTACTTC.

In nucleotides, the CDR3 is TGCGCCAGCAGCTTGATGCGGGAAAACACAGATACGCAGTATTTT. It translates to CASSLMRENTDTQYF. The rearrangement links TRBV5-1 to TRBJ2-3; tentative D call: TRBD2 (6 bases). This CDR3 has 15 amino acids. The V gene's germline CDR1 is SGHRS and CDR2 YFSETQ. V lost 1 base and J lost 2, with 11 bases in between.

This clonotype was seen more than once but under ten times. The chain combines TRBV7-3 with TRBJ2-2, with TRBD2 matching over 13 bases. V lost 6 bases and J lost 9; bases outside the gene matches: 7. Germline V gives CDR1 SGHTA, CDR2 FQGTGA. This CDR3 has 15 amino acids. This chain's CDR3 is CASSSGTSGVRELFF. The CDR3 coding sequence is TGTGCCAGCAGTTCCGGGACTAGCGGGGTCAGGGAGCTGTTTTTT. The full variable domain, in which reference TRBV7-3 and TRBJ2-2 provide the parts outside the CDR3, is GAGVSQTPSNKVTEKGKYVELRCDPISGHTALYWYRQSLGQGPEFLIYFQGTGAADDSGLPNDRFFAVRPEGSVSTLKIQRTERGDSAVYLCASSSGTSGVRELFFGEGSRLTVL.

The rearrangement links TRBV5-4 to TRBJ2-7, with 8 nucleotides matching TRBD2. V lost 2 bases and J lost 0; bases outside the gene matches: 1. Looked up from germline, CDR1 is SGHNT and CDR2 is YYREEE (reference sequence). CDR3 length: 14 residues. Here the CDR3 reads CASSLSGSSYEQYF. CDR3 DNA sequence: TGTGCCAGCAGCTTAAGCGGGAGCTCCTACGAGCAGTACTTC. The complete variable domain, with remaining parts taken from reference TRBV5-4 and TRBJ2-7, reads ETGVTQSPTHLIKTRGQQVTLRCSSQSGHNTVSWYQQALGQGPQFIFQYYREEENGRGNFPPRFSGLQFPNYSSELNVNALELDDSALYLCASSLSGSSYEQYFGPGTRLTVT.

A few counts support this clonotype. The chain links TRBV20-1 to TRBJ1-6; D is unresolved. The CDR3 is made up of 13 amino acids. Looked up from germline, CDR1 is DFQATT and CDR2 is SNEGSKA (reference sequence). V lost 5 bases and J lost 8, with 13 bases in between. The CDR3 region is CSAQDISDSPLHF. The CDR3 DNA reads as TGCAGTGCTCAAGACATCTCGGATTCACCCCTCCACTTT.

This clonotype has a handful of counts. The chain is built from TRBV6-1 and TRBJ1-5; D gene ambiguous. The germline V and J ends were trimmed by 6 bases and 0 bases, with 6 bases remaining between them. The CDR3 loop spans 13 amino acids. Germline lookup yields CDR1 MNHNS and CDR2 SASEGT. This CDR3 reads CASSPYSNQPQHF. CDR3 nucleotide sequence: TGTGCCAGCAGCCCTTATAGCAATCAGCCCCAGCATTTT.

The chain links TRBV30 to TRBJ2-1; perhaps D is TRBD1 or TRBD2 (6 bases each). The V end lost 0 bases, the J end lost 10 bases, and 7 bases lay between the germline ends. This CDR3 comprises 11 residues. Per germline, CDR1 GTSNPN and CDR2 SVGIG (reference sequence). Here the CDR3 DNA reads TGTGCCTGGAGTGTAGGGGGGGAGCAGTTCTTC. This gives the protein CAWSVGGEQFF. Full variable domain (rest looked up from reference TRBV30 and TRBJ2-1): SQTIHQWPATLVQPVGSPLSLECTVEGTSNPNLYWYRQAAGRGLQLLFYSVGIGQISSEVPQNLSASRPQDRQFILSSKKLLLSDSGFYLCAWSVGGEQFFGPGTRLTVL.

V usage is TRBV6-1 and J usage is TRBJ1-2, with D uncertain. The germline V and J ends were trimmed by 7 bases and 2 bases, with 17 bases remaining between them. CDR3 size: 15 residues. The V gene's germline CDR1 is MNHNS and CDR2 SASEGT. The CDR3 DNA follows: TGTGCCAGCACCTTACTGACGGATCAGAACTATGGCTACACCTTC. It codes for CASTLLTDQNYGYTF.

This clonotype came up a few times. This sequence joins TRBV2 and TRBJ1-1; D possibly corresponds to TRBD1 (6 bases). The CDR3 has 18 residues. V dropped 8 bases and J dropped 0 bases, with 25 bases sitting between them. The germline gives CDR1 SNHLY, CDR2 FYNNEI. The CDR3 DNA sequence: TGTGCCAGCTCAAGAATTCCGGGACACCCCTTCGTGAACACTGAAGCTTTCTTT. As protein: CASSRIPGHPFVNTEAFF.

A few counts support this clonotype. The rearrangement links TRBV7-9 to TRBJ1-2; the D gene is possibly TRBD1 (6 bases). The CDR3 sequence is 17 residues long. Germline V gene data show CDR1 as SEHNR and CDR2 as FQNEAQ (reference sequence). The V and J ends lost 1 base and 4 bases respectively, with 19 bases between them. The CDR3 region is CASSLGAQGIGGYGYTF. The CDR3 DNA is TGTGCCAGCAGCTTAGGGGCCCAGGGGATTGGGGGCTATGGCTACACCTTC.

This clonotype was observed a few times. The rearrangement joins TRBV27 to TRBJ2-2, with 8 nucleotides matching TRBD1. Germline V lookup: CDR1 MNHEY, CDR2 SMNVEV (reference sequence). The J segment lost 4 bases and the V segment lost 5 bases, leaving 6 bases of the junction unmatched. The CDR3 consists of 15 residues. The DNA for the CDR3 is TGTGCCAGCAGTCCTGGACAGGGACGCACCGGGGAGCTGTTTTTT. This translates into CASSPGQGRTGELFF.